These T cell receptor beta chains were read from a single sample in a study of CD8 T cells in ankylosing spondylitis. MiXCR, run by TCRdb on the 5' RACE reads, gives a single entry per CDR3 protein. The profile shows around 7,000 distinct CDR3 sequences, 2.5% to 3% of them singletons. Sequenced input: blood, either unsorted or a sorted T cell fraction (not recorded which). The receptors were gathered from a female donor with ankylosing spondylitis or in good health (not recorded which). CDR3s include the opening cysteine and the closing phenylalanine or tryptophan. A D gene is named only where the DNA matches it firmly. Clone size is shown for a subset of rows, as once, few, many or a class of expanded clone.

clone_size,d_call,j_call,v_call,cdr3_nt,cdr3_aa
many,TRBD1,TRBJ2-1,TRBV9,TGTGCCAGCAGCGGGGGACAGGGGGCCGATGAGCAGTTCTTC,CASSGGQGADEQFF
many,TRBD1,TRBJ1-1,TRBV18,TGTGCCAGCTCACTGGACAGGGTCGGGTACACTGAAGCTTTCTTT,CASSLDRVGYTEAFF
many,-,TRBJ1-4,TRBV9,TGTGCCAGCAGCGTAGGTCTCTCGAGCGAAAAACTGTTTTTT,CASSVGLSSEKLFF
-,-,TRBJ1-3,TRBV9,TGTGCCAGCAGCGTATCAGGAGGGGGGAACACCATATATTTT,CASSVSGGGNTIYF
many,-,TRBJ2-3,TRBV9,TGTGCCAGCAGCGTAGAGGCAGGTCCGGAGTATTTT,CASSVEAGPEYF
many,-,TRBJ2-1,TRBV9,TGTGCCAGCAGCGTAGGCGCTAGTGGTAGTGATGAGCAGTTCTTC,CASSVGASGSDEQFF
many,-,TRBJ2-7,TRBV9,TGTGCCAGCAGCGCGTCATTTTCGGGACCCGACTACGAGCAGTACTTC,CASSASFSGPDYEQYF
large,-,TRBJ2-3,TRBV9,TGTGCCAGCAGCGTAGAGGGCTCCTCTCCAGATACGCAGTATTTT,CASSVEGSSPDTQYF
medium-sized,-,TRBJ1-2,TRBV9,TGTGCCAGCAGCGTAGAGGTGGGATCTAACTATGGCTACACCTTC,CASSVEVGSNYGYTF
many,TRBD2,TRBJ2-3,TRBV9,TGTGCCAGCAGCGTAGAACTAGCGGGAGGGAGCACAGATACGCAGTATTTT,CASSVELAGGSTDTQYF
medium-sized,-,TRBJ2-3,TRBV9,TGTGCCAGCAGCAATCCTAAGACAGGCCCTAGCACAGATACGCAGTATTTT,CASSNPKTGPSTDTQYF
many,TRBD2,TRBJ2-6,TRBV9,TGTGCCAGCAGCGACCCACCTGAACTAGCGGGAAGCTCTGGGGCCAACGTCCTGACTTTC,CASSDPPELAGSSGANVLTF
many,-,TRBJ2-7,TRBV9,TGTGCCAGCAGCGCTGGCGGGGCAGCCTACGAGCAGTACTTC,CASSAGGAAYEQYF
medium-sized,TRBD1,TRBJ2-7,TRBV9,TGTGCCAGCAGCGATGGACAGGGGAGGAGCTCCTACGAGCAGTACTTC,CASSDGQGRSSYEQYF
medium-sized,TRBD1,TRBJ1-5,TRBV9,TGTGCCAGCAGCGCCGGACAGGGTGCTCAGCCCCAGCATTTT,CASSAGQGAQPQHF
many,TRBD2,TRBJ2-3,TRBV9,TGTGCCAGCAGCCCTCGGACTAGCATCGATGCGCAGTATTTT,CASSPRTSIDAQYF
many,TRBD1,TRBJ2-1,TRBV9,TGTGCCAGCAGCCCCTCGCTCGGACAGGGGGAGGAGGAGCAGTTCTTC,CASSPSLGQGEEEQFF
many,-,TRBJ2-2,TRBV9,TGTGCCAGCAGCGAAAACCGGGACACTAACACCGGGGAGCTGTTTTTT,CASSENRDTNTGELFF
many,-,TRBJ1-5,TRBV9,TGTGCCAGCAGCTCCACCGGGGGGCAGCCCCAGCATTTT,CASSSTGGQPQHF
many,-,TRBJ2-7,TRBV9,TGTGCCAGCAGCCCCTCCGGACAGCTACCTACGCCGCAGTACTTC,CASSPSGQLPTPQYF
many,-,TRBJ2-1,TRBV9,TGTGCCAGCAGCGCAGAAGGGGGTTGGGGCAATGAGCAGTTCTTC,CASSAEGGWGNEQFF
many,-,TRBJ2-2,TRBV9,TGTGCCAGCAGCGCTCCCCGGGATTCGAACACCGGGGAGCTGTTTTTT,CASSAPRDSNTGELFF
few,TRBD1,TRBJ1-2,TRBV9,TGTGCCAGCAGCTCTACAGGGGGGGATGGCTACACCTTC,CASSSTGGDGYTF
many,TRBD2,TRBJ2-1,TRBV9,TGTGCCAGCAGCGTAGGAGCGGGAGGGCCATCGGGCAATGAGCAGTTCTTC,CASSVGAGGPSGNEQFF
many,TRBD2,TRBJ2-7,TRBV9,TGTGCCAGCAGCGCCTCGACTAGCGGGGCCTCCTACGAGCAGTACTTC,CASSASTSGASYEQYF
many,-,TRBJ2-1,TRBV9,TGTGCCAGCAGCGTAGTTCCCGATGAGCAGTTCTTC,CASSVVPDEQFF
many,-,TRBJ2-7,TRBV9,TGTGCCAGCAGCCTATCCGACAGCACCTACGAGCAGTACTTC,CASSLSDSTYEQYF
many,-,TRBJ2-1,TRBV9,TGTGCCAGCAGCGACCGGGACAATGAGCAGTTCTTC,CASSDRDNEQFF
many,-,TRBJ2-1,TRBV9,TGTGCCAGCAGCGCCGCCGGGACTGGGAGCTATGAGCAGTTCTTC,CASSAAGTGSYEQFF
many,-,TRBJ1-2,TRBV9,TGTGCCAGCAGCGTAGCTAGTTTACAGGGAATTCCCTCTAACTATGGCTACACCTTC,CASSVASLQGIPSNYGYTF
many,TRBD2,TRBJ2-2,TRBV9,TGTGCCAGCGGTCGGGGGGAAGGCGGGGAGCTGTTTTTT,CASGRGEGGELFF
many,TRBD1,TRBJ2-4,TRBV9,TGTGCCAGCAGCGTAGGGGGAGACAGGGGGCTAAAAAACATTCAGTACTTC,CASSVGGDRGLKNIQYF
many,-,TRBJ2-5,TRBV9,TGTGCCAGCAGTTCGGGGGGCGGAGAGACCCAGTACTTC,CASSSGGGETQYF
many,-,TRBJ1-4,TRBV9,TGTGCCAGCAGCGTAGGGGACGGGCTTGATGAAAAACTGTTTTTT,CASSVGDGLDEKLFF
many,TRBD2,TRBJ2-1,TRBV9,TGTGCCAGCACCCCACTAGCGGGGGGCGCTAGCTCCTACAATGAGCAGTTCTTC,CASTPLAGGASSYNEQFF
many,TRBD2,TRBJ2-7,TRBV9,TGTGCCAGCAGCGTCGGAGCGGGAAGCTCCTACGAGCAGTACTTC,CASSVGAGSSYEQYF
medium-sized,-,TRBJ2-2,TRBV9,TGTGCCAGCAGCCCTTGGGACGAGAACACCGGGGAGCTGTTTTTT,CASSPWDENTGELFF
many,TRBD1,TRBJ2-7,TRBV9,TGTGCCAGCAGCGTAGAGGGACAGGGGGCTTTACGGGACGAGCAGTACTTC,CASSVEGQGALRDEQYF
many,-,TRBJ2-1,TRBV9,TGTGCCAGCAGCGTAGAAGGGGGCAATGAGCAGTTCTTC,CASSVEGGNEQFF
many,TRBD1,TRBJ2-7,TRBV9,TGTGCCAGCGGGACAGGGGATGACTACGAGCAGTACTTC,CASGTGDDYEQYF
many,TRBD1,TRBJ1-4,TRBV9,TGTGCCAGCAGCTCTCGGACAGGAAGGGAAAAACTGTTTTTT,CASSSRTGREKLFF
many,TRBD1,TRBJ1-1,TRBV9,TGTGCCAGCAGCGCCTCCGGGACAGGGAACACTGAAGCTTTCTTT,CASSASGTGNTEAFF
once,-,TRBJ2-6,TRBV9,TGTGCCAGCGGCACAGAAATCTCTGGGGCCAACGTCCTGACTTTC,CASGTEISGANVLTF